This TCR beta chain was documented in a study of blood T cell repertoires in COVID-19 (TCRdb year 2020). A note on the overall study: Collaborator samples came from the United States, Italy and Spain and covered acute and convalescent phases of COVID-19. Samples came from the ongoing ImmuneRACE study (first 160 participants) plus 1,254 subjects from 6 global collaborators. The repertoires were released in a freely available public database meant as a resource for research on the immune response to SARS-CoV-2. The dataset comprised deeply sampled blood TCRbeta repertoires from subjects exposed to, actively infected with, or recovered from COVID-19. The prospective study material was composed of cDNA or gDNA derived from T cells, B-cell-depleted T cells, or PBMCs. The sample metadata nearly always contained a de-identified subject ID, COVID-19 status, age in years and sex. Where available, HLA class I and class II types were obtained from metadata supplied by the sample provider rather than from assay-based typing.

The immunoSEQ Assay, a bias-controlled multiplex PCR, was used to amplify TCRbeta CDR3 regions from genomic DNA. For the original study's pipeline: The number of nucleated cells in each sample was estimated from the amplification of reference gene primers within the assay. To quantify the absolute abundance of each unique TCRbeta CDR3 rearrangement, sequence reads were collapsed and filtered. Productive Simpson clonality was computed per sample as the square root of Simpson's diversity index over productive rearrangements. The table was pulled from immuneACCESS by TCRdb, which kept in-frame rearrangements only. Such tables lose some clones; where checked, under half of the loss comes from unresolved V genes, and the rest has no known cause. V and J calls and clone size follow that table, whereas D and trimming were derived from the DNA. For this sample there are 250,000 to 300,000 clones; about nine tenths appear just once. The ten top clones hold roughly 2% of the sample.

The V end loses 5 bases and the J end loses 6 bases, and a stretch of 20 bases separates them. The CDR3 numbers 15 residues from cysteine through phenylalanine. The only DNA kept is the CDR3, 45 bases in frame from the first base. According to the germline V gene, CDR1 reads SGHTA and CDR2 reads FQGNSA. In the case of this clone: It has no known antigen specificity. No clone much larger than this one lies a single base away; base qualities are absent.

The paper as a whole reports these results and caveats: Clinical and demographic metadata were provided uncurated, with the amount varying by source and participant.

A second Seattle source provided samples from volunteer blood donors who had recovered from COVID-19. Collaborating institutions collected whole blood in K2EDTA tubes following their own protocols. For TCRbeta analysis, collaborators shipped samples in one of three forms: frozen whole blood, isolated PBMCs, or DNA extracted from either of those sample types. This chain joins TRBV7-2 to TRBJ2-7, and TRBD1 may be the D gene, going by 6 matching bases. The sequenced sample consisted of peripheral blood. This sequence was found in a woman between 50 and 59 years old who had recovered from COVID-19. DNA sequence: TGTGCCAGCAGCGGCCGGACAGTCAAGACTGGCGAGCAGTACTTC. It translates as CASSGRTVKTGEQYF.